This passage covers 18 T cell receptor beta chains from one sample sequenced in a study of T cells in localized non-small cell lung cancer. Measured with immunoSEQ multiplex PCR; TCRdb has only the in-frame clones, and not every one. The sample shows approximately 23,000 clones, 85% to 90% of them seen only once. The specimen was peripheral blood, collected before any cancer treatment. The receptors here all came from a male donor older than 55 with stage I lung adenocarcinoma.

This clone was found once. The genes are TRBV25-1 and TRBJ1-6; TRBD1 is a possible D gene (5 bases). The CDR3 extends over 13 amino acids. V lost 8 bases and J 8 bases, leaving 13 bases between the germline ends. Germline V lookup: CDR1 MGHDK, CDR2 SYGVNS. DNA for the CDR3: TGTGCCAGCGCCCCCAGGGTTGATTCACCCCTCCACTTT. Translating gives CASAPRVDSPLHF.

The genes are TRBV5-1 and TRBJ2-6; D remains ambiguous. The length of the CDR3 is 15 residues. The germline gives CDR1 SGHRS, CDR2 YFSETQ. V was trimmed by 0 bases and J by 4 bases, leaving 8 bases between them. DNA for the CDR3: TGCGCCAGCAGCTTGGTCAGTTCCGGGGCCAACGTCCTGACTTTC. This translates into CASSLVSSGANVLTF.

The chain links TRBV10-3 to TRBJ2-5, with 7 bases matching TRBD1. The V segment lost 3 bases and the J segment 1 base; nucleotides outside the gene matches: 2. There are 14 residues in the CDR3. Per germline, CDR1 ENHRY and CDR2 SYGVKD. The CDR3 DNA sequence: TGTGCCATCAGTGATAACAGGGGCCAAGAGACCCAGTACTTC. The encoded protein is CAISDNRGQETQYF.

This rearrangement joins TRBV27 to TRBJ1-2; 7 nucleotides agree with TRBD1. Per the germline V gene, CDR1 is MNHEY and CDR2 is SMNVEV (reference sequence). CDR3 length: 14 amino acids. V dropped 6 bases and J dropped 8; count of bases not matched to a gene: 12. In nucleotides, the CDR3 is TGTGCCAGCAGCTCCGGGACAGAGTTTCGCGGCTACACCTTC. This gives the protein CASSSGTEFRGYTF.

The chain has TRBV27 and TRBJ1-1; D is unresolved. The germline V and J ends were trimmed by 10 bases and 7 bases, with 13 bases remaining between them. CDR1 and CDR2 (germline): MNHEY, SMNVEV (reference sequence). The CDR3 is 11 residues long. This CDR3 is CATIFGFEAFF. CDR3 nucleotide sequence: TGTGCCACCATCTTCGGGTTTGAAGCTTTCTTT.

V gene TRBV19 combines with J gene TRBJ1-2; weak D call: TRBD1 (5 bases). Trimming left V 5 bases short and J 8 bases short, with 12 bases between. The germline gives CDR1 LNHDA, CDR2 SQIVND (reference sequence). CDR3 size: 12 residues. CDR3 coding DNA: TGTGCCAGTAGTCTCGGGACGGGAGGCTACACCTTC. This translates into CASSLGTGGYTF.

The CDR3 here is CAISVGSNYGYTF. CDR3 DNA: TGTGCCATCAGTGTCGGAAGTAACTATGGCTACACCTTC. V is TRBV10-3 and J is TRBJ1-2; D gene unclear. V gave up 4 bases and J gave up 1 base, with 7 bases separating them. Germline V lookup: CDR1 ENHRY, CDR2 SYGVKD. The CDR3 has 13 amino acids.

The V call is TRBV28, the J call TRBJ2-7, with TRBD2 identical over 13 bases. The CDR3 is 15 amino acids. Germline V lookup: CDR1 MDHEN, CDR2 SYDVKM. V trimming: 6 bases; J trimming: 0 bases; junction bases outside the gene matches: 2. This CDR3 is CASRWTSGSSYEQYF. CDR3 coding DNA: TGTGCCAGCAGATGGACTAGCGGGAGCTCCTACGAGCAGTACTTC.

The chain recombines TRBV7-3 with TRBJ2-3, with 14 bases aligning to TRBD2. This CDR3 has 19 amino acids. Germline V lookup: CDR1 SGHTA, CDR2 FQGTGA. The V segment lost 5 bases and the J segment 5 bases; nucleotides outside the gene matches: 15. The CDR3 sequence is CASSQTGTSGGYGEDTQYF. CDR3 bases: TGTGCCAGCAGCCAGACCGGGACTAGCGGGGGATACGGTGAAGATACGCAGTATTTT.

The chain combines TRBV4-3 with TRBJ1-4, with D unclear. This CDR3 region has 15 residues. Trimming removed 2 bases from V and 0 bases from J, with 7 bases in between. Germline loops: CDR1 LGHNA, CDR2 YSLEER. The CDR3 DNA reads TGCGCCAGCAGCCAACACATGGCAACTAATGAAAAACTGTTTTTT. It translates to CASSQHMATNEKLFF.

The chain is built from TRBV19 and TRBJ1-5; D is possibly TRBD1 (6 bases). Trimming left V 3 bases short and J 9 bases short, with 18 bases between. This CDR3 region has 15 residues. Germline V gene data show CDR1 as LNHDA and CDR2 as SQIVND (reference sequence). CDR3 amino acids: CASSMPLTGIRPQHF. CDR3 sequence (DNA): TGTGCCAGTAGTATGCCCCTGACAGGTATAAGGCCCCAGCATTTT.

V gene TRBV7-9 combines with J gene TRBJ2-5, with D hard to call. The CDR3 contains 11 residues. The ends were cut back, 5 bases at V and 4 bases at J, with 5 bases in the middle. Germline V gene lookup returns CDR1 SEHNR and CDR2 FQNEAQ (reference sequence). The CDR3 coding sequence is TGTGCCAGCAGCGGTCCAGAGACCCAGTACTTC. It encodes CASSGPETQYF. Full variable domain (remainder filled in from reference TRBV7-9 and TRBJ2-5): DTGVSQNPRHKITKRGQNVTFRCDPISEHNRLYWYRQTLGQGPEFLTYFQNEAQLEKSRLLSDRFSAERPKGSFSTLEIQRTEQGDSAMYLCASSGPETQYFGPGTRLLVL.

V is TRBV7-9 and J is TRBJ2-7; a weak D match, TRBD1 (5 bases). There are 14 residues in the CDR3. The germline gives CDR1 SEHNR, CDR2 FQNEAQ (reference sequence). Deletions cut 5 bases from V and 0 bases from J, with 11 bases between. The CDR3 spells CASSLRQSSYEQYF. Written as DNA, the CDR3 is TGTGCCAGCAGCCTAAGACAGAGCTCCTACGAGCAGTACTTC.

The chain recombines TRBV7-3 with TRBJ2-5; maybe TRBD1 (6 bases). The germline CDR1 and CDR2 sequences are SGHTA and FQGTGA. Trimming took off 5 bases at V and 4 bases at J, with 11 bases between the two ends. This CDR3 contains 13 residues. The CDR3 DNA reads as TGTGCCAGCAGCCCGGACAGAGCAGAGACCCAGTACTTC. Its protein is CASSPDRAETQYF. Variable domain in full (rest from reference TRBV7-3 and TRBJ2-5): GAGVSQTPSNKVTEKGKYVELRCDPISGHTALYWYRQSLGQGPEFLIYFQGTGAADDSGLPNDRFFAVRPEGSVSTLKIQRTERGDSAVYLCASSPDRAETQYFGPGTRLLVL.

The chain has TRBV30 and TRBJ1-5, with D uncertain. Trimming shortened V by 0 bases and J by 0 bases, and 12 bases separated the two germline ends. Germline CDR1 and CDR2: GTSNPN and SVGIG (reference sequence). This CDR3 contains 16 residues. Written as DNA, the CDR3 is TGTGCCTGGAGTGTACCCGGACTACTTAGCAATCAGCCCCAGCATTTT. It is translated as CAWSVPGLLSNQPQHF.

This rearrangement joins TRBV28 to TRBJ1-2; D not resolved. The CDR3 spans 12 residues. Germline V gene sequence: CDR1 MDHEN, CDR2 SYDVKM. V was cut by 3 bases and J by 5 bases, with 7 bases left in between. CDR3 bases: TGTGCCAGCAGTTTCGGCGGGTATGGCTACACCTTC. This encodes CASSFGGYGYTF.

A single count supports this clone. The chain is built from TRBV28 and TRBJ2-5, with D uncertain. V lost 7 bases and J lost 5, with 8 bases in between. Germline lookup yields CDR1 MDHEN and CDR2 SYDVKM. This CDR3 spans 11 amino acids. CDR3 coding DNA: TGTGCCAGCACCTCTTACGAGACCCAGTACTTC. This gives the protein CASTSYETQYF. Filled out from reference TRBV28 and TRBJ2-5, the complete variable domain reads DVKVTQSSRYLVKRTGEKVFLECVQDMDHENMFWYRQDPGLGLRLIYFSYDVKMKEKGDIPEGYSVSREKKERFSLILESASTNQTSMYLCASTSYETQYFGPGTRLLVL.

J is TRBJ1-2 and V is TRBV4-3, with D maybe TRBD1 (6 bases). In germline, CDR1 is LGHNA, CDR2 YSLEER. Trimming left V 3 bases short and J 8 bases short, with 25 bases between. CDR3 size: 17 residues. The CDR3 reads CASSHRSGLGGDGGYTF. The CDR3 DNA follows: TGCGCCAGCAGCCACAGATCGGGCCTAGGGGGGGACGGGGGCTACACCTTC.